This T cell receptor beta chain was sequenced during a study of T cell changes during pregnancy in multiple sclerosis. Assay: immunoSEQ multiplex PCR; the TCRdb copy retains only in-frame clones and omits some. The table shows about 70,000 clones, with 91% occurring only once. V was pared by 7 bases and J by 5 bases, with 21 bases between. CDR1 and CDR2 (germline): MDHEN, SYDVKM. CDR3 length: 16 amino acids. The sample was peripheral blood, taken in the first trimester of pregnancy. The sequence came from a female donor with multiple sclerosis, enrolled in a pregnancy study. The chain recombines TRBV28 with TRBJ2-1; a possible D gene is TRBD2 (6 bases). CDR3 nucleotides: TGTGCCAGCACCTTGGGACGGGGGAAAGGGCACAATGAGCAGTTCTTC. Encoded protein: CASTLGRGKGHNEQFF. The whole variable domain, remainder taken from reference TRBV28 and TRBJ2-1, is DVKVTQSSRYLVKRTGEKVFLECVQDMDHENMFWYRQDPGLGLRLIYFSYDVKMKEKGDIPEGYSVSREKKERFSLILESASTNQTSMYLCASTLGRGKGHNEQFFGPGTRLTVL.